A selection of T cell receptor beta chains follows, all from one sample in a study of cytomegalovirus exposure and HLA in healthy donors. Some clones are missing from TCRdb's copy, which holds only in-frame ones; the method was immunoSEQ multiplex PCR. Altogether tens of thousands of clones are present, around 69% being singletons, with the ten largest covering less than 7%. The material sequenced was PBMCs. The receptors shown here come from a man under 40 in good health and CMV-seronegative. The CDR3 runs from the conserved cysteine through the conserved F or W. The order of the fields is clone size, V gene, J gene, D gene, CDR3 length, CDR3 DNA, CDR3 protein. D genes are given only for firm matches. Rows give clone size only sometimes, using once, few, many, or a class for an expanded clone.

clone size: .; V gene: TRBV19; J gene: TRBJ1-5; D gene: .; CDR3 length: 13; CDR3 DNA: TGTGCCAGTAGTGGGACGGGGGGATGGCCCCAGCATTTT; CDR3 protein: CASSGTGGWPQHF
clone size: .; V gene: TRBV6-6; J gene: TRBJ1-1; D gene: .; CDR3 length: 15; CDR3 DNA: TGTGCCAGCAGCCCCATGGGGTCGAGGGCTGAGGGAGCTTTCTTT; CDR3 protein: CASSPMGSRAEGAFF
clone size: .; V gene: TRBV5-8; J gene: TRBJ2-3; D gene: TRBD2; CDR3 length: 16; CDR3 DNA: TGTGCCAGCAGCTTGGGACTAGCGGGAAACACAGATACGCAGTATTTT; CDR3 protein: CASSLGLAGNTDTQYF
clone size: once; V gene: TRBV7-9; J gene: TRBJ2-7; D gene: TRBD2; CDR3 length: 15; CDR3 DNA: TGTGCCAGCAGGCCAAGCGGGGGAAGGTCCTACGAGCAGTACTTC; CDR3 protein: CASRPSGGRSYEQYF
clone size: .; V gene: TRBV6-5; J gene: TRBJ2-7; D gene: .; CDR3 length: 13; CDR3 DNA: TGTGCCAGCAGCCCCTACCGCGGCTACGAGCAGTACTTC; CDR3 protein: CASSPYRGYEQYF
clone size: once; V gene: TRBV7-2; J gene: TRBJ2-7; D gene: TRBD1; CDR3 length: 15; CDR3 DNA: TGTGCCAGCAGCGCCCAACAGGGGGCGTCCTACGAGCAGTACTTC; CDR3 protein: CASSAQQGASYEQYF
clone size: .; V gene: TRBV7-6; J gene: TRBJ1-1; D gene: .; CDR3 length: 13; CDR3 DNA: TGTGCCAGCAGCTTAGCTATGAACACTGAAGCTTTCTTT; CDR3 protein: CASSLAMNTEAFF
clone size: .; V gene: TRBV7-8; J gene: TRBJ2-1; D gene: TRBD2; CDR3 length: 19; CDR3 DNA: TGTGCCAGCAGCTTAAGTGGAGTCCTAGCGGGAGCCTCTTACAATGAGCAGTTCTTC; CDR3 protein: CASSLSGVLAGASYNEQFF
clone size: few; V gene: TRBV23-1; J gene: TRBJ2-5; D gene: .; CDR3 length: 17; CDR3 DNA: TGCGCCAGCAGTCTTCTCATTAGGACAGATTCCCAAGAGACCCAGTACTTC; CDR3 protein: CASSLLIRTDSQETQYF
clone size: .; V gene: TRBV21-1; J gene: TRBJ2-7; D gene: .; CDR3 length: 17; CDR3 DNA: TGTGCCAGCAGCAAAGCGGAGGGCAGGGAGAGTAAAAACGAGCAGTACTTC; CDR3 protein: CASSKAEGRESKNEQYF
clone size: .; V gene: TRBV5-1; J gene: TRBJ2-1; D gene: TRBD1; CDR3 length: 13; CDR3 DNA: TGCGCCAGCAGCTGGGACAGGGACACTGAGCAGTTCTTC; CDR3 protein: CASSWDRDTEQFF
clone size: .; V gene: TRBV18; J gene: TRBJ1-5; D gene: .; CDR3 length: 15; CDR3 DNA: TGTGCCAGCTCACCAGCCCAGCGAAGCAATCAGCCCCAGCATTTT; CDR3 protein: CASSPAQRSNQPQHF
clone size: .; V gene: TRBV27; J gene: TRBJ2-1; D gene: TRBD2; CDR3 length: 17; CDR3 DNA: TGTGCCAGCAGTTCTGCGGGCGGGAGGGCCTGGTACAATGAGCAGTTCTTC; CDR3 protein: CASSSAGGRAWYNEQFF
clone size: .; V gene: TRBV6-5; J gene: TRBJ1-3; D gene: TRBD1; CDR3 length: 13; CDR3 DNA: TGTGCCAGCAACAGCCCGGGACAGGGTCGGATATATTTT; CDR3 protein: CASNSPGQGRIYF
clone size: few; V gene: TRBV28; J gene: TRBJ1-1; D gene: .; CDR3 length: 11; CDR3 DNA: TGTGCCAGCAGTTTATCGCGAGCGGCTTTCTTT; CDR3 protein: CASSLSRAAFF
clone size: .; V gene: TRBV7-2; J gene: TRBJ2-4; D gene: TRBD1; CDR3 length: 19; CDR3 DNA: TGTGCCAGCACCCCACGGTCGGGACAGGGGGCTGGGGCCAAAAACATTCAGTACTTC; CDR3 protein: CASTPRSGQGAGAKNIQYF
clone size: .; V gene: TRBV19; J gene: TRBJ1-2; D gene: TRBD1; CDR3 length: 14; CDR3 DNA: TGTGCCAGCAAACTGACAGGGGGCACCGGTGGCTACACCTTC; CDR3 protein: CASKLTGGTGGYTF